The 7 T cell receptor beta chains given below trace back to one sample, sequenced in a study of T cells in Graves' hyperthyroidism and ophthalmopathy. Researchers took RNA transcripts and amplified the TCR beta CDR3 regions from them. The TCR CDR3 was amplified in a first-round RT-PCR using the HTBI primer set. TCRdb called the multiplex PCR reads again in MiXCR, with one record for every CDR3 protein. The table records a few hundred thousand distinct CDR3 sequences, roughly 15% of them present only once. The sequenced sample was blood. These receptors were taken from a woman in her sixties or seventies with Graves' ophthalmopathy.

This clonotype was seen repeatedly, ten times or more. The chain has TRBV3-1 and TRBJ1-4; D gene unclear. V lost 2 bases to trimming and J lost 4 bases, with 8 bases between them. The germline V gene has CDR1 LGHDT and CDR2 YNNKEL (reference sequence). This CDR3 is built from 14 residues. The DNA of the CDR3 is TGTGCCAGCAGCCAACAGGCGTATAATGAAAAACTGTTTTTT. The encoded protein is CASSQQAYNEKLFF.

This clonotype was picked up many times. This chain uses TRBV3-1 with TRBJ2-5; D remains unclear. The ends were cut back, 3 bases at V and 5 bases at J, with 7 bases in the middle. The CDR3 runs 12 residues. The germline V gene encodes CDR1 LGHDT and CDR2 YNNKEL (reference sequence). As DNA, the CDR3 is TGTGCCAGCAGCCACTCCGGCGAGACCCAGTACTTC. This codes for CASSHSGETQYF.

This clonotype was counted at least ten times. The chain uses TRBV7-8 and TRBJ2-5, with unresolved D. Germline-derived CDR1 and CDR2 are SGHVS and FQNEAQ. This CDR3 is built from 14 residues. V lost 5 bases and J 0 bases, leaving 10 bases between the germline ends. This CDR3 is CASSRVTYQETQYF. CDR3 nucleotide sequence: TGTGCCAGCAGCCGGGTCACGTACCAAGAGACCCAGTACTTC.

This chain's CDR3 is CASTPSGSYYNEQFF. The CDR3 nucleotides read TGTGCCAGCACCCCTAGCGGGAGCTACTACAATGAGCAGTTCTTC. This chain connects TRBV6-2 or TRBV6-3 to TRBJ2-1, with 10 positions matching TRBD2. CDR3 length: 15 amino acids. Per germline, CDR1 MNHEY and CDR2 SVGEGT. Germline trimming cut 7 bases from V and 3 bases from J; bases unmatched to any gene: 6.

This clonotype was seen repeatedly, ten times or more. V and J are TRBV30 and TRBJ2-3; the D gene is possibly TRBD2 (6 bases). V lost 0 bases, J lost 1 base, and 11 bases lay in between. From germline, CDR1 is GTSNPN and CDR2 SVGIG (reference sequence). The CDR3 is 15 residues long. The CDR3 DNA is TGTGCCTGGAGTGTACGAACGGGGGGCACAGATACGCAGTATTTT. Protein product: CAWSVRTGGTDTQYF.

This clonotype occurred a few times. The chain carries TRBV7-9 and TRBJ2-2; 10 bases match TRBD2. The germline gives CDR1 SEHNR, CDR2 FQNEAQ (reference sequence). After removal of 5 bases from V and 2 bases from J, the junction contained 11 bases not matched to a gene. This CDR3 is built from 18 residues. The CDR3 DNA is TGTGCCAGCAGCACTCGGACTAGCGGAGCCCGAAACACCGGGGAGCTGTTTTTT. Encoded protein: CASSTRTSGARNTGELFF.

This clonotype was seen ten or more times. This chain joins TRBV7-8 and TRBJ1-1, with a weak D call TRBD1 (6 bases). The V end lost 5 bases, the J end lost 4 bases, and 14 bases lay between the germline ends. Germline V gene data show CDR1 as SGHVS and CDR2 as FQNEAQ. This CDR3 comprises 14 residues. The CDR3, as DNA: TGTGCCAGCAGCATAAGGACAGTCGGCACTGAAGCTTTCTTT. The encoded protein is CASSIRTVGTEAFF.